Each of the 30 T cell receptor beta chains below was sequenced from the same sample in a study of Ad26.COV2.S vaccination and SARS-CoV-2 variants. Assay: immunoSEQ multiplex PCR; the TCRdb copy retains only in-frame clones and omits some. The data show around 320,000 clones, about 86% seen once. Sample treatment: around 19 received Ad26.COV2.S at low or high dose, single or two shots; about five received placebo; per-sample allocation not given. Day 63 following the first vaccine or placebo injection was when the samples were taken. Here the sequenced sample was peripheral blood, taken in a trial of Ad26.COV2.S vaccine versus placebo. The receptors shown here come from a person between 18 and 60 years old who received the Ad26.COV2.S COVID-19 vaccine or a placebo.

The chain couples TRBV9 to TRBJ2-3, with 9 bases lining up with TRBD2. Per germline, CDR1 SGDLS and CDR2 YYNGEE. The CDR3 has 18 amino acids. J was trimmed by 3 bases and V by 1 base; bases with no gene match: 12. The CDR3 nucleotides are TGTGCCAGCAGCGTAAGGCCAAGGAGCGGGGGGAGTACAGATACGCAGTATTTT. It translates to CASSVRPRSGGSTDTQYF.

The rearrangement joins TRBV7-9 to TRBJ2-2; possibly TRBD2 for D (7 bases). Germline CDR1 reads SEHNR; CDR2 reads FQNEAQ (reference sequence). The V end lost 8 bases, the J end lost 3 bases, and 10 bases lay between the germline ends. The CDR3 length is 13 residues. CDR3 nucleotides: TGTGCCAGCGGGAGGGGGGACACCGGGGAGCTGTTTTTT. This sequence encodes CASGRGDTGELFF. Full variable domain (rest looked up from reference TRBV7-9 and TRBJ2-2): DTGVSQNPRHKITKRGQNVTFRCDPISEHNRLYWYRQTLGQGPEFLTYFQNEAQLEKSRLLSDRFSAERPKGSFSTLEIQRTEQGDSAMYLCASGRGDTGELFFGEGSRLTVL.

The genes are TRBV6-5 and TRBJ2-1; TRBD2 matches at 11 bases. Looked up from germline, CDR1 is MNHEY and CDR2 is SVGAGI. Trimming cost V 7 bases and J 9 bases; bases outside gene matches: 11. The CDR3 is 15 amino acids. The DNA of the CDR3 is TGTGCCAGCACCCGCGGCCTAGCGGGGGGCCTTGAGCAGTTCTTC. Translated, it gives CASTRGLAGGLEQFF.

CDR3 protein: CASSESGARYGYTF. CDR3 in DNA: TGTGCCAGCAGTGAGTCTGGGGCAAGGTATGGCTACACCTTC. The gene calls are TRBV25-1 and TRBJ1-2; a weak D match, TRBD1 (5 bases). Trimming took 3 bases from V and 5 from J, leaving 13 bases between them. The CDR3 is made up of 14 amino acids. The germline gives CDR1 MGHDK, CDR2 SYGVNS.

Remarks on this clone: At one of its ends the junction is not consistent with the germline gene, which may arise from a read error. The rearrangement uses TRBV5-4 and TRBJ1-3; 7 nucleotides match TRBD1. CDR3 length equals 14 residues. The V gene's germline CDR1 is SGHNT and CDR2 YYREEE (reference sequence). The CDR3 loop reads CASSNRGPSGLVAF. The CDR3 DNA reads TGTGCCAGCAGCAATAGGGGGCCCTCGGGATTAGTAGCGTTT.

This chain connects TRBV5-1 to TRBJ2-5, with D possibly being TRBD1 (8 bases). The length of the CDR3 is 18 residues. Trimming shortened V by 4 bases and J by 7 bases, and 29 bases separated the two germline ends. Looked up from germline, CDR1 is SGHRS and CDR2 is YFSETQ. The CDR3: CASSLPRTGTLAGATQYF. The DNA of the CDR3 is TGCGCCAGCAGCCTTCCCAGGACAGGGACACTGGCGGGGGCGACCCAGTACTTC.

The rearrangement joins TRBV7-6 to TRBJ2-7; D possibly corresponds to TRBD1 (5 bases). V was cut by 1 base and J by 1 base, with 14 bases left in between. CDR1 SGHVS and CDR2 FNYEAQ come from the germline V gene. The CDR3 totals 16 residues. The chain's CDR3 is CASSLEPGHSSYEQYF. The CDR3 DNA reads as TGTGCCAGCAGCTTAGAGCCAGGGCATTCTTCCTACGAGCAGTACTTC.

V gene TRBV24-1 combines with J gene TRBJ1-3; 7 bases fit TRBD1. The V gene end was trimmed by 6 bases and the J gene end by 2 bases; junction bases not matched to a gene: 27. This CDR3 has 22 residues. The germline CDR1 and CDR2 sequences are KGHDR and SFDVKD. In DNA form, the CDR3 reads TGTGCCACCAGTCGCCATTCTCCGACAGGGAAAAATGGTACAAGGACTGGAAACACCATATATTTT. Translated: CATSRHSPTGKNGTRTGNTIYF.

The V gene is TRBV10-2, the J gene TRBJ1-1; D is perhaps TRBD1 (6 bases). The CDR3 is made up of 13 amino acids. Germline V gives CDR1 WSHSY, CDR2 SAAADI. Deletions cut 8 bases from V and 4 bases from J, with 14 bases between. In nucleotides, the CDR3 is TGCGCCAGCGAAAGGGGGGAACGCACTGAAGCTTTCTTT. This codes for CASERGERTEAFF.

The chain carries TRBV9 and TRBJ2-2; perhaps TRBD2 as D (6 bases). Germline CDR1 SGDLS, CDR2 YYNGEE. V lost 4 bases to trimming and J lost 2 bases, with 9 bases between them. The CDR3 sequence is 14 residues long. CDR3 amino acids: CASSLGGNTGELFF. CDR3 coding DNA: TGTGCCAGCAGCCTCGGGGGAAACACCGGGGAGCTGTTTTTT.

The chain carries TRBV5-4 and TRBJ1-4, with 8 bases lining up with TRBD1. The CDR3 is 14 amino acids. Germline assignment: CDR1 SGHNT and CDR2 YYREEE (reference sequence). The junction had 6 bases not matched to a gene; V was cut back by 3 bases and J by 8 bases. The CDR3 DNA reads TGTGCCAGCAGCTCGGACAGGGTCCACGAAAAACTGTTTTTT. This translates into CASSSDRVHEKLFF.

This clone was detected ten times or more. The chain's CDR3 is CASSPSGGSYEQYF. DNA of the CDR3: TGTGCCAGCAGTCCTAGCGGGGGATCTTACGAGCAGTACTTC. The chain joins TRBV25-1 to TRBJ2-7; TRBD2 matches 10 bases. Per the germline V gene, CDR1 is MGHDK and CDR2 is SYGVNS. Unmatched junction bases numbered 5, after V lost 5 bases and J lost 4 bases. This CDR3 spans 14 amino acids.

The chain couples TRBV18 to TRBJ1-2; no firm D call. Trimming took 2 bases from V and 2 from J, leaving 9 bases between them. Germline V CDR1 and CDR2: KGHSH, LQKENI. The CDR3 spans 14 residues. The CDR3 is CASSPVGYNYGYTF. CDR3 DNA sequence: TGTGCCAGCTCACCAGTAGGGTACAACTATGGCTACACCTTC.

This chain connects TRBV3-1 (or the pseudogene TRBV3-2) to TRBJ1-3; no definite D call. Trimming removed 5 bases from V and 1 base from J, with 18 bases in between. CDR3 size: 17 residues. CDR1 and CDR2 from the germline V gene are LGHDT and YNNKEL (reference sequence). CDR3 bases: TGTGCCAGCAGCAACCGGGCGGTCGCGAGTTCTGGAAACACCATATATTTT. Translated: CASSNRAVASSGNTIYF.

V gene TRBV3-1 (or the pseudogene TRBV3-2) combines with J gene TRBJ2-1, with TRBD2 matching 9 bases. Trimming cost V 1 base and J 11 bases; bases outside gene matches: 6. CDR1 and CDR2 (germline): LGHDT, YNNKEL (reference sequence). This CDR3 is built from 14 residues. The CDR3 DNA reads TGTGCCAGCAGCCAAGGCGGGGGGGGTCGTCAGCAGTTCTTC. It translates to CASSQGGGGRQQFF.

The chain uses TRBV18 and TRBJ1-1; 7 nucleotides agree with TRBD1. The germline V gene encodes CDR1 KGHSH and CDR2 LQKENI. The CDR3 is 14 residues long. V trimming: 1 base; J trimming: 5 bases; junction bases outside the gene matches: 4. The CDR3 coding sequence is TGTGCCAGCTCACCACGAGCAGGGGGAACTGAAGCTTTCTTT. This translates into CASSPRAGGTEAFF.

This clone occurred a few times. This chain joins TRBV11-2 and TRBJ1-1; D may be TRBD1 (5 bases). The CDR3 covers 13 residues. Germline V gene sequence: CDR1 SGHAT, CDR2 FQNNGV. V was pared by 8 bases and J by 4 bases, with 14 bases between. The CDR3 DNA sequence: TGTGCCAGCTTATCATGGGGGGGCACTGAAGCTTTCTTT. Protein sequence: CASLSWGGTEAFF.

CDR3 coding DNA: TGTGCCAGCAGCTTTGGGGGTGGCTACACCTTC. Its protein product is CASSFGGGYTF. The V call is TRBV5-4, the J call TRBJ1-2; D might be TRBD1 (5 bases). CDR3 size: 11 residues. Trimming took 2 bases from V and 7 from J, leaving 6 bases between them. Per germline, CDR1 SGHNT and CDR2 YYREEE (reference sequence).

The CDR3 nucleotides read TGTGCCAGCAGTTACGGAGGGATTGGAGAAGAGACCCAGTACTTC. This codes for CASSYGGIGEETQYF. V is TRBV6-5 and J is TRBJ2-5; possible D gene TRBD2, 6 bases. Germline V lookup: CDR1 MNHEY, CDR2 SVGAGI. V was shortened by 2 bases and J by 3 bases, with 13 bases between the two germline ends. The CDR3 runs 15 residues.

This chain connects TRBV14 to TRBJ2-7; 9 bases are shared with TRBD1. Germline V gene data show CDR1 as SGHDN and CDR2 as FVKESK. V lost 6 bases and J lost 5; bases outside the gene matches: 11. CDR3 length equals 15 residues. The chain's CDR3 is CASSPWDRDRNEQYF. The CDR3 DNA reads as TGTGCCAGCAGTCCCTGGGACAGGGATCGGAACGAGCAGTACTTC.

The chain couples TRBV12-3 or TRBV12-4 to TRBJ1-2, with D hard to call. V lost 1 base to trimming and J lost 4 bases, with 4 bases between them. This CDR3 contains 12 residues. This CDR3 reads CASSLGSYGYTF. DNA of the CDR3: TGTGCCAGCAGTTTAGGAAGCTATGGCTACACCTTC.

The chain carries TRBV30 and TRBJ1-6; D might be TRBD1 (6 bases). Germline V gene sequence: CDR1 GTSNPN, CDR2 SVGIG (reference sequence). This CDR3 spans 14 amino acids. Trimming took off 2 bases at V and 9 bases at J, with 14 bases between the two ends. CDR3 nucleotide sequence: TGTGCCTGGAGTTCCAGGGGAGGGGGTTCACCCCTCCACTTT. Translation: CAWSSRGGGSPLHF.

CDR3: CASSPGLAGGTDTQYF. The DNA of the CDR3 is TGTGCCAGCAGCCCCGGACTAGCGGGGGGGACAGATACGCAGTATTTT. V usage is TRBV6-2 or TRBV6-3 and J usage is TRBJ2-3; 15 nucleotides match TRBD2. This CDR3 comprises 16 residues. The J segment lost 3 bases and the V segment lost 6 bases, leaving 4 bases of the junction unmatched. Germline V gene data show CDR1 as MNHEY and CDR2 as SVGEGT.

The chain is built from TRBV29-1 and TRBJ1-1; no reliable D call. Germline V lookup: CDR1 SQVTM, CDR2 ANQGSEA. V lost 7 bases and J lost 1, with 10 bases in between. The CDR3 covers 12 residues. CDR3 coding DNA: TGCAGCGCCGTCCGCAGGAACACTGAAGCTTTCTTT. Encoded protein: CSAVRRNTEAFF. Based on the CDR3 plus reference TRBV29-1 and TRBJ1-1, the full variable domain is SAVISQKPSRDICQRGTSLTIQCQVDSQVTMMFWYRQQPGQSLTLIATANQGSEATYESGFVIDKFPISRPNLTFSTLTVSNMSPEDSSIYLCSAVRRNTEAFFGQGTRLTVV.

The chain links TRBV30 to TRBJ1-3; D remains unclear. Trimming removed 3 bases at V and 0 bases at J, with 6 bases between. Germline V lookup: CDR1 GTSNPN, CDR2 SVGIG (reference sequence). The CDR3 is 13 amino acids. CDR3 nucleotides: TGTGCCTGGAGGCAGGCCTCTGGAAACACCATATATTTT. It codes for CAWRQASGNTIYF.

As concerns this clone: The identical CDR3 is also encoded by other nucleotide sequences in the sample. V and J are TRBV29-1 and TRBJ1-2; 8 bases line up with TRBD1. The germline V gene has CDR1 SQVTM and CDR2 ANQGSEA. The CDR3 spans 12 residues. V lost 6 bases and J lost 2; bases outside the gene matches: 2. CDR3 residues: CSVGTGNYGYTF. The CDR3, as DNA: TGCAGCGTAGGGACAGGAAACTATGGCTACACCTTC.

CDR3 in DNA: TGCGCCAGCAGCCCGGAGGGAGGATATGGCTACACCTTC. It translates to CASSPEGGYGYTF. This chain connects TRBV5-1 to TRBJ1-2, with D uncertain. Germline V gene data show CDR1 as SGHRS and CDR2 as YFSETQ. V was pared by 4 bases and J by 5 bases, with 12 bases between. CDR3 length equals 13 residues.

This chain joins TRBV27 and TRBJ2-5, with 11 bases that match TRBD1. Germline loops: CDR1 MNHEY, CDR2 SMNVEV (reference sequence). This CDR3 has 16 amino acids. After removal of 6 bases from V and 6 bases from J, the junction contained 12 bases not matched to a gene. Written as DNA, the CDR3 is TGTGCCAGCAGCTTGGAGAGGACAGGGGGCGGGAAGACCCAGTACTTC. It codes for CASSLERTGGGKTQYF.

J is TRBJ1-5 and V is TRBV5-4, with 10 bases matching TRBD1. There are 16 residues in the CDR3. CDR1 SGHNT and CDR2 YYREEE come from the germline V gene (reference sequence). Trimming at V came to 2 bases and at J to 5 bases, leaving 7 bases not matched to a gene. This chain's CDR3 is CASSLTGTGEHQPQHF. CDR3 sequence (DNA): TGTGCCAGCAGCTTAACCGGGACAGGGGAACATCAGCCCCAGCATTTT.

This clone occurred a few times. The rearrangement uses TRBV10-1 and TRBJ2-3, with 8 nucleotides matching TRBD1. This CDR3 spans 18 amino acids. Germline V gene lookup returns CDR1 WNHNN and CDR2 SYGVQD (reference sequence). Unmatched junction bases numbered 16, after V lost 5 bases and J lost 3 bases. The CDR3 DNA follows: TGCGCCAGCAGTCCTGACCCGACGACAGGGGTGTGGACAGATACGCAGTATTTT. It specifies CASSPDPTTGVWTDTQYF.